The T cell receptor beta chain described here comes from a study of blood T cell repertoires in COVID-19. Study overall: Donors in the United States, Italy and Spain gave samples during acute or convalescent COVID-19.

The ends lost 11 bases at V and 4 bases at J; junction bases unmatched: 6. The V gene's germline CDR1 is KGHDR and CDR2 SFDVKD. This CDR3 has 13 residues. A single count supports this clone. The repertoire was sequenced with immunoSEQ multiplex PCR; TCRdb's copy has only in-frame clones and lacks some. The sample has more than 300,000 clones; about 84% are singletons. The chain is built from TRBV24-1 and TRBJ2-1; the match to TRBD2 covers 8 bases. The sample consisted of peripheral blood. This TCR derives from a woman aged 45-65 years with acute or convalescent COVID-19. The CDR3 bases are TGTGCCATCGCAGCGGGGGAATACAATGAGCAGTTCTTC. It is translated as CAIAAGEYNEQFF.